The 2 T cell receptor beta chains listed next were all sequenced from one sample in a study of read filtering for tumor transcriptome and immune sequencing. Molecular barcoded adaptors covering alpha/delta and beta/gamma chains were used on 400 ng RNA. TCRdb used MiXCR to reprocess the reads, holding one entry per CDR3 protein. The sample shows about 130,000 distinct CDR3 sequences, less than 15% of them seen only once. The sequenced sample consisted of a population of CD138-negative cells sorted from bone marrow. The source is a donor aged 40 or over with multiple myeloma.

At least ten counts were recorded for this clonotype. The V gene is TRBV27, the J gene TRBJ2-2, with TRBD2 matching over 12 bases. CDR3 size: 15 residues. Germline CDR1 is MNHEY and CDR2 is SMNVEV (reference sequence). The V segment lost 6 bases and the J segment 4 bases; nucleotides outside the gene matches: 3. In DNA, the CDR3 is TGTGCCAGCAGCCTACTAGCGGGAGGCACCGGGGAGCTGTTTTTT. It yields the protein CASSLLAGGTGELFF.

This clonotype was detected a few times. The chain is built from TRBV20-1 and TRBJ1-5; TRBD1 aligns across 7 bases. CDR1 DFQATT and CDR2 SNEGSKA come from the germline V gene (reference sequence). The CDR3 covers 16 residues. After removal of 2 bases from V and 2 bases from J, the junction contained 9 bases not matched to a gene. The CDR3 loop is CSARPQGGRGNQPQHF. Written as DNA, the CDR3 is TGCAGTGCTAGACCCCAGGGGGGTCGTGGCAATCAGCCCCAGCATTTT.